The T cell receptor (beta chain) under discussion was sequenced for a study of blood T cell repertoires in COVID-19. Across the study: The United States, Italy and Spain were the sources of the acute and convalescent COVID-19 samples. Sources were T cells, B-cell-depleted T cells, or PBMCs; the material itself was cDNA or gDNA.

This clone has just a few counts. The CDR3 runs to 15 residues. Germline V lookup: CDR1 SGDLS, CDR2 YYNGEE. The V and J ends lost 4 bases and 0 bases respectively, with 11 bases between them. Per the authors' pipeline: Reference gene primer amplification in the assay estimated nucleated cell counts. This table comes from immunoSEQ multiplex PCR, and its TCRdb copy is limited to in-frame clones, with some not included. V and J calls plus clone size are reproduced from that table; the DNA served to infer D and trimming. Of around 340,000 clones listed, around four fifths are singletons. The clonotype comes from a man aged 25 to 40 with active or convalescent COVID-19. The chain joins TRBV9 to TRBJ1-3, with D uncertain. The sequenced sample was peripheral blood. The CDR3 DNA sequence: TGTGCCAGCAGCACCCTCTATGACTCTGGAAACACCATATATTTT. This translates into CASSTLYDSGNTIYF.